These 7 T cell receptor beta chains were all obtained from the same sample, sequenced in a study of shared T cell receptors in the human thymus. Using immunoSEQ multiplex PCR, the repertoire was profiled, and TCRdb retains in-frame clones only, with some absent. The table shows over 650,000 clones, with about 87% occurring only once. This sample was also put to use in a study of human thymus T cells.

Source material: thymocytes. These receptors all stem from a boy less than two years old with a congenital heart defect.

The table lists this clone with a count of one. The chain carries TRBV18 and TRBJ1-1, with no clear D. The V gene's germline CDR1 is KGHSH and CDR2 LQKENI. The CDR3 extends over 12 amino acids. V lost 6 bases to trimming and J lost 5 bases, with 10 bases between them. The CDR3 spells CASSEKSTEAFF. Written as DNA, the CDR3 is TGTGCCAGCTCCGAGAAGAGTACTGAAGCTTTCTTT.

The rearrangement links TRBV11-3 to TRBJ1-1, with 7 positions matching TRBD1. Germline V lookup: CDR1 SGHNT, CDR2 YENEEA. CDR3 length equals 12 residues. The CDR3 sequence: CAKGQINTEAFF. In DNA form, the CDR3 reads TGTGCTAAGGGACAGATTAACACTGAAGCTTTCTTT.

This chain joins TRBV21-1 and TRBJ1-2; the table calls TRBD1, which could not be checked here. TRBV21-1 is annotated as a pseudogene. The CDR3 sequence is 17 residues long. The CDR3 spells CALRGSAYWLAWYGYTF. The CDR3 DNA reads TGTGCCCTCAGGGGCTCCGCGTATTGGCTGGCGTGGTATGGCTACACCTTC.

The J gene is TRBJ2-1, the V gene TRBV9, with TRBD2 as a possible D gene (6 bases). Germline V gives CDR1 SGDLS, CDR2 YYNGEE. CDR3 length equals 14 residues. V shed 3 bases and J shed 8 bases, with 15 bases lying between them. CDR3 coding DNA: TGTGCCAGCAGCGCTGGGGGAGGAGCCGATGAGCAGTTCTTC. Protein sequence: CASSAGGGADEQFF.

The genes are TRBV5-1 and TRBJ2-3; 8 bases align to TRBD2. V dropped 4 bases and J dropped 5; count of bases not matched to a gene: 24. This CDR3 comprises 20 residues. Germline values: CDR1 SGHRS, CDR2 YFSETQ. CDR3 DNA sequence: TGCGCCAGCAGCCGTTGGGGGGGGGACCTACTAGCGGAGGAAGGAGATACGCAGTATTTT. Amino acids: CASSRWGGDLLAEEGDTQYF. The full variable domain, in which reference TRBV5-1 and TRBJ2-3 provide the parts outside the CDR3, is KAGVTQTPRYLIKTRGQQVTLSCSPISGHRSVSWYQQTPGQGLQFLFEYFSETQRNKGNFPGRFSGRQFSNSRSEMNVSTLELGDSALYLCASSRWGGDLLAEEGDTQYFGPGTRLTVL.

This chain uses TRBV9 with TRBJ2-7, with 12 positions matching TRBD2. Trimming took 3 bases from V and 4 from J; bases not matched to a gene: 11. Per the germline V gene, CDR1 is SGDLS and CDR2 is YYNGEE. This CDR3 contains 17 residues. The CDR3 region has the DNA TGTGCCAGCAGCGCGACTAGCGGGGGACCCGGAGGGTACGAGCAGTACTTC. Translated, it gives CASSATSGGPGGYEQYF. Looking up the rest from reference TRBV9 and TRBJ2-7 gives the full variable domain: DSGVTQTPKHLITATGQRVTLRCSPRSGDLSVYWYQQSLDQGLQFLIQYYNGEERAKGNILERFSAQQFPDLHSELNLSSLELGDSALYFCASSATSGGPGGYEQYFGPGTRLTVT.

The chain has TRBV27 and TRBJ2-6; 11 bases map to TRBD1. Germline CDR1 is MNHEY and CDR2 is SMNVEV (reference sequence). J was trimmed by 2 bases and V by 5 bases; bases with no gene match: 8. This CDR3 region has 18 residues. The CDR3 bases are TGTGCCAGCAGTCCAACCCCGGGACAGGGGGCTGGGGCCAACGTCCTGACTTTC. Protein product: CASSPTPGQGAGANVLTF.